This T cell receptor (beta chain) was identified in a study of blood T cell repertoires in COVID-19. Study in general: The study drew acute and convalescent COVID-19 samples from the United States, Italy and Spain. PBMCs, B-cell-depleted T cells, or T cells were the source of the cDNA or gDNA that made up the material.

Original handling: Amplification with reference gene primers provided the estimates of nucleated cell counts. The table came from immunoSEQ multiplex PCR; TCRdb's copy has only in-frame clones and leaves some out. V and J calls and clone size are given by that table; D and trimming were obtained from the DNA. Among some 160,000 clones, about 88% were seen once, and the ten largest hold around 2.5%. The CDR3 sequence is 15 residues long. Germline assignment: CDR1 MDHEN and CDR2 SYDVKM. Trimming left V 6 bases short and J 0 bases short, with 12 bases between. Seattle cases were enrolled at active infection and followed longitudinally.

Sequenced material: peripheral blood. V and J are TRBV28 and TRBJ1-3; D is unclear. The TCR sequence derives from an elderly woman with COVID-19, enrolled during active disease. CDR3 region: CASSLQVISGNTIYF. In DNA form, the CDR3 reads TGTGCCAGCAGCCTCCAGGTAATCTCTGGAAACACCATATATTTT.